A selection of T cell receptor beta chains follows, all from one sample in a study. TCRdb analysed the 5' RACE reads with MiXCR anew, one entry per CDR3 protein. The sample yields roughly 56,000 distinct CDR3 sequences, roughly 30% seen once. Sample: tumor-infiltrating naive CD4+ T cells sorted from the breast tumor. The receptors were sampled from a female donor with breast cancer. Both conserved end residues are part of each CDR3. Each record gives: CDR3 protein, V gene, J gene.

cdr3_aa: CASSQDPGGTRRGETQYF; v_call: TRBV4-1; j_call: TRBJ2-5
cdr3_aa: CATRDRANYGYTF; v_call: TRBV7-2; j_call: TRBJ1-2
cdr3_aa: CASSLQGWTGELFF; v_call: TRBV14; j_call: TRBJ2-2
cdr3_aa: CASSRGTATQETQYF; v_call: TRBV12-3/TRBV12-4; j_call: TRBJ2-5
cdr3_aa: CASRKHRENPEAFF; v_call: TRBV27; j_call: TRBJ1-1
cdr3_aa: CASRRTVGDNEQFF; v_call: TRBV5-1; j_call: TRBJ2-1
cdr3_aa: CASSAGLAGGRQTQYF; v_call: TRBV9; j_call: TRBJ2-5
cdr3_aa: CASSLNGDPHYEQYF; v_call: TRBV5-1; j_call: TRBJ2-7
cdr3_aa: CASSRLAGTDTQYF; v_call: TRBV7-3; j_call: TRBJ2-3
cdr3_aa: CASSLEGGGHQPQHF; v_call: TRBV28; j_call: TRBJ1-5
cdr3_aa: CASSQGTKNIQYF; v_call: TRBV18; j_call: TRBJ2-4
cdr3_aa: CASSLALAGVYNEQFF; v_call: TRBV7-9; j_call: TRBJ2-1
cdr3_aa: CASIAGGEVGEQYF; v_call: TRBV6-1; j_call: TRBJ2-7
cdr3_aa: CASSSTDRGNTEAFF; v_call: TRBV6-6; j_call: TRBJ1-1
cdr3_aa: CASSQEAHLGANDNSPLHF; v_call: TRBV4-2; j_call: TRBJ1-6
cdr3_aa: CASSRDASPGLKETQYF; v_call: TRBV5-1; j_call: TRBJ2-5
cdr3_aa: CATSRTVTNTGELFF; v_call: TRBV15; j_call: TRBJ2-2
cdr3_aa: CASSRDGSYNEQFF; v_call: TRBV7-6; j_call: TRBJ2-1
cdr3_aa: CASSLDKLSLAGSNEQFF; v_call: TRBV5-1; j_call: TRBJ2-1
cdr3_aa: CSARDWASGSDEQYF; v_call: TRBV20-1; j_call: TRBJ2-7
cdr3_aa: CASSFPGLTPYSYNEQFF; v_call: TRBV28; j_call: TRBJ2-1
cdr3_aa: CASSGTSDQPQHF; v_call: TRBV4-2; j_call: TRBJ1-5
cdr3_aa: CASSGTDRSNSNQPQHF; v_call: TRBV2; j_call: TRBJ1-5
cdr3_aa: CASSLAGSGNEQFF; v_call: TRBV7-2; j_call: TRBJ2-1
cdr3_aa: CSAHLIYEQYF; v_call: TRBV20-1; j_call: TRBJ2-7
cdr3_aa: CASSPGLASSTDTQYF; v_call: TRBV9; j_call: TRBJ2-3
cdr3_aa: CASSLLPGANTEAFF; v_call: TRBV7-9; j_call: TRBJ1-1
cdr3_aa: CASSSDTRFYGYTF; v_call: TRBV5-5; j_call: TRBJ1-2
cdr3_aa: CASSSGGDSSYNEQFF; v_call: TRBV5-1; j_call: TRBJ2-1
cdr3_aa: CASSLTSGSIDEQFF; v_call: TRBV5-1; j_call: TRBJ2-1
cdr3_aa: CASSQGGRGGYTF; v_call: TRBV3-1; j_call: TRBJ1-2
cdr3_aa: CATSEQSGRGYTF; v_call: TRBV28; j_call: TRBJ1-2
cdr3_aa: CASSNGAGINSPLHF; v_call: TRBV7-2; j_call: TRBJ1-6
cdr3_aa: CASSLHNQETQYF; v_call: TRBV13; j_call: TRBJ2-5
cdr3_aa: CASSYRGLETQYF; v_call: TRBV12-3/TRBV12-4; j_call: TRBJ2-5
cdr3_aa: CASSSTSGWEEEQFF; v_call: TRBV11-2; j_call: TRBJ2-1
cdr3_aa: CASSLGGLAPYEQYF; v_call: TRBV5-1; j_call: TRBJ2-7
cdr3_aa: CASSLGHMNTEAFF; v_call: TRBV13; j_call: TRBJ1-1
cdr3_aa: CASSQGGASNEAFF; v_call: TRBV5-1; j_call: TRBJ1-1
cdr3_aa: CAISEASGRGETQYF; v_call: TRBV10-3; j_call: TRBJ2-5
cdr3_aa: CASSTMGGGNQPQHF; v_call: TRBV6-5; j_call: TRBJ1-5
cdr3_aa: CSAGAFGELFF; v_call: TRBV20-1; j_call: TRBJ1-4